This T cell receptor (beta chain) was captured by sequencing in a study of T-cell reconstitution after alpha-beta-depleted transplantation in children. General observations from the study: Some patients' high day-60 TCRbeta diversity was attributed to recipient cells surviving conditioning.

The germline V gene encodes CDR1 SGHAT and CDR2 FQNNGV. V gave up 2 bases and J gave up 0 bases, with 14 bases separating them. The CDR3 totals 16 residues. During its preparation, the TCRbeta library received unique molecular identifiers. TCRdb called the PCR reads again in MiXCR, with one record for every CDR3 protein. Counted here are around 270,000 distinct CDR3 sequences, over 9.5% occurring once; the ten biggest clones make up about 8%. There are many counts of this clonotype. The antigen is undetermined. The specimen comprised PBMCs, sampled before TCRalphabeta/CD19-depleted stem cell transplant. J is TRBJ2-7 and V is TRBV11-2; D remains unclear. This receptor was identified in a boy less than two years old with acute myeloid leukemia, due to receive a stem cell transplant. This CDR3 reads CASSLLPGLSSYEQYF. The CDR3 region has the DNA TGTGCCAGCAGCTTATTACCCGGGCTCAGCTCCTACGAGCAGTACTTC.